The 22 T cell receptor beta chains in this list originate from one sample, sequenced in a study of blood T cells in healthy people across ages. A second about 6 to 12 cycle PCR used barcoded and J-beta primers. TCRdb re-called the 5' RACE reads through MiXCR, storing one row per CDR3 protein. This sample carries 1.5 million to 2 million distinct CDR3 sequences, over 25% of them seen once, and the ten largest clones take 7.7%. Material for sequencing was blood. These receptors were collected from a woman aged 30 to 39 in good health.

Details on this clonotype: A read error may be the cause here, since a much bigger clone is one base away. This is likely a read error, given that the CDR3 carries no conserved phenylalanine or tryptophan at its end. The CDR3 sequence: CASGARLAVSYNEQFC. The CDR3 bases are TGTGCTAGTGGGGCGAGACTAGCGGTATCCTACAATGAGCAGTTCTGC. The rearrangement links TRBV12-5 to TRBJ2-1; 9 bases line up with TRBD2. The germline gives CDR1 LGHNT, CDR2 FRNRAP. CDR3 size: 16 residues. V gave up 6 bases and J gave up 1 base; unmatched junction bases: 7.

The chain recombines TRBV2 with TRBJ1-1; no definite D call. CDR3 size: 13 residues. V lost 4 bases and J 6 bases, leaving 12 bases between the germline ends. Germline lookup yields CDR1 SNHLY and CDR2 FYNNEI. The CDR3 loop reads CASSGSRRSEAFF. DNA for the CDR3: TGTGCCAGCAGTGGTTCCCGTCGGTCTGAAGCTTTCTTT.

The V call is TRBV6-1, the J call TRBJ1-5; D is perhaps TRBD1 (5 bases). CDR3 size: 15 residues. Germline CDR1 is MNHNS and CDR2 is SASEGT. Between the trimmed V and J ends, which lost 6 bases and 4 bases, there was a span of 16 bases. The CDR3 protein is CASRAAGTSNQPQHF. For the CDR3, the DNA is TGTGCCAGCAGGGCCGCCGGGACGAGTAATCAGCCCCAGCATTTT.

The rearrangement joins TRBV5-5 to TRBJ2-7; D may be TRBD1 (6 bases). Germline lookup yields CDR1 SGHKS and CDR2 YYEKEE (reference sequence). The CDR3 consists of 14 residues. The V end was cut by 4 bases, the J end by 1 base, with 12 bases between. The CDR3 coding sequence is TGTGCCAGCAGCGGAAGACAGGCTTCCTACGAGCAGTACTTC. Translated, it gives CASSGRQASYEQYF.

This clonotype has at least ten counts. The rearrangement uses TRBV20-1 and TRBJ2-7, with D possibly being TRBD1 (6 bases). This CDR3 has 13 amino acids. Germline loops: CDR1 DFQATT, CDR2 SNEGSKA (reference sequence). V lost 6 bases and J 2 bases, leaving 14 bases between the germline ends. DNA of the CDR3: TGCAGTGCAGGAAGGGCAGGGGCCTACGAGCAGTACTTC. Its protein product is CSAGRAGAYEQYF.

The gene calls are TRBV20-1 and TRBJ1-5; 7 positions agree with TRBD1. The CDR3 covers 15 residues. The germline V gene encodes CDR1 DFQATT and CDR2 SNEGSKA (reference sequence). V shed 6 bases and J 3 bases; nucleotides not matched to a gene: 11. This CDR3 reads CSAKGRTGSNQPQHF. The CDR3 region has the DNA TGCAGTGCCAAAGGTCGGACAGGATCCAATCAGCCCCAGCATTTT.

Of note for this clonotype: One junction end does not reproduce the germline sequence, and a read error may be involved. The chain recombines TRBV6-5 with TRBJ2-1; TRBD2 agrees at 9 bases. Per germline, CDR1 MNHEY and CDR2 SVGAGI. This CDR3 comprises 16 residues. CDR3: CASRSSGTSSYDEQFF. CDR3 DNA: TGTGCCAGCAGGTCTTCCGGGACTAGCTCCTACGATGAGCAGTTCTTC.

The sample holds a few counts of this clonotype. The chain recombines TRBV4-3 with TRBJ2-5; tentative D call: TRBD2 (5 bases). The J call is in doubt because the DNA end fits TRBJ2-7 better. In germline, CDR1 is LGHNA, CDR2 YSLEER. This CDR3 region has 16 residues. For the CDR3, the DNA is TGCGCCAGCAGCCAAGATCTCTTCGGGCTAGCTAACGAGCAGTACTTC. This encodes CASSQDLFGLANEQYF.

This clonotype was detected ten times or more. The V call is TRBV6-5, the J call TRBJ2-7; D is unclear. Germline V gene sequence: CDR1 MNHEY, CDR2 SVGAGI. The CDR3 consists of 15 residues. V lost 0 bases and J 0 bases, leaving 9 bases between the germline ends. The CDR3 spells CASSYSRRHSYEQYF. CDR3 in DNA: TGTGCCAGCAGTTACTCGAGACGGCACTCCTACGAGCAGTACTTC.

About this clonotype itself: This may be a read error: a much more frequent sequence differs by one nucleotide. The genes are TRBV5-1 and TRBJ2-5; 11 positions match TRBD2. This CDR3 is built from 16 residues. Germline V gene lookup returns CDR1 SGHRS and CDR2 YFSETQ. V shed 4 bases and J 2 bases; nucleotides not matched to a gene: 7. The CDR3 DNA sequence: TGCGCCAGCAGCCCGGCTAGCGGGGGGCCGCAAGAGACCCAGTACTTC. Translated: CASSPASGGPQETQYF.

The chain uses TRBV20-1 and TRBJ2-3; TRBD2 matches at 14 bases. Per germline, CDR1 DFQATT and CDR2 SNEGSKA (reference sequence). The CDR3 totals 15 residues. Unmatched junction bases numbered 4, after V lost 6 bases and J lost 2 bases. The CDR3 nucleotides read TGCAGTGCCGGACTAGCGGGGGGCCCCACAGATACGCAGTATTTT. Protein sequence: CSAGLAGGPTDTQYF.

This clonotype was observed a handful of times. CDR3 residues: CASSPDVGRGLLYYEQYF. The CDR3 DNA is TGTGCCAGCAGCCCAGACGTCGGGCGGGGGCTCCTCTACTACGAGCAGTACTTC. This chain uses TRBV7-2 with TRBJ2-7; D is perhaps TRBD2 (7 bases). Trimming left V 5 bases short and J 3 bases short, with 26 bases between. The CDR3 is 18 residues long. Per the germline V gene, CDR1 is SGHTA and CDR2 is FQGNSA.

This clonotype has a handful of counts. The chain is built from TRBV4-1 and TRBJ2-1; D gene ambiguous. Germline assignment: CDR1 MGHRA and CDR2 YSYEKL. The CDR3 loop spans 13 amino acids. Trimming stripped 3 bases from V and 8 bases from J, with 11 bases between. CDR3 loop: CASSHPDRHEQFF. CDR3 DNA: TGCGCCAGCAGCCACCCTGACCGGCATGAGCAGTTCTTC.

J is TRBJ2-5 and V is TRBV29-1; possible D gene TRBD2, 6 bases. CDR1 is SQVTM and CDR2 is ANQGSEA in the germline V gene. This CDR3 has 13 amino acids. The V and J ends lost 2 bases and 5 bases respectively, with 12 bases between them. CDR3: CSVEMRGSETQYF. The CDR3 bases are TGCAGCGTTGAAATGCGGGGTTCTGAGACCCAGTACTTC.

A few counts support this clonotype. The chain recombines TRBV7-3 with TRBJ2-1, with a tentative D call TRBD2 (6 bases). CDR1 is SGHTA and CDR2 is FQGTGA in the germline V gene. V lost 4 bases, J lost 0 bases, and 16 bases lay in between. The CDR3 runs to 17 residues. CDR3: CASSSLGRGNSYNEQFF. CDR3 nucleotides: TGTGCCAGCAGCTCCCTAGGGCGGGGAAACTCCTACAATGAGCAGTTCTTC.

This clonotype occurred a few times. This rearrangement joins TRBV7-9 to TRBJ2-5; 12 bases are shared with TRBD1. Trimming took 10 bases from V and 11 from J; bases not matched to a gene: 8. The CDR3 is 12 residues long. In germline, CDR1 is SEHNR, CDR2 FQNEAQ (reference sequence). CDR3 in DNA: TGTGCCACCTCGGGACAGGGGGCGCGGCAGTACTTC. Protein: CATSGQGARQYF.

A few counts support this clonotype. The gene calls are TRBV9 and TRBJ2-5; no definite D call. The V end lost 0 bases, the J end lost 2 bases, and 8 bases lay between the germline ends. The germline V gene has CDR1 SGDLS and CDR2 YYNGEE. The CDR3 loop spans 14 amino acids. CDR3 coding DNA: TGTGCCAGCAGCGTAGGGGCAGGACAAGAGACCCAGTACTTC. Protein sequence: CASSVGAGQETQYF.

The J gene is TRBJ2-5, the V gene TRBV7-9; TRBD1 is a possible D gene (6 bases). There are 17 residues in the CDR3. Germline CDR1 reads SEHNR; CDR2 reads FQNEAQ (reference sequence). Between the trimmed V and J ends, which lost 5 bases and 5 bases, there was a span of 24 bases. The chain's CDR3 is CASSPQGHSLQGETQYF. The CDR3 nucleotides are TGTGCCAGCAGCCCCCAGGGACACTCACTTCAGGGGGAGACCCAGTACTTC.

This clonotype was detected only a few times. V gene TRBV9 combines with J gene TRBJ1-2, with D hard to call. Germline loops: CDR1 SGDLS, CDR2 YYNGEE. Between the trimmed V and J ends, which lost 0 bases and 2 bases, there was a span of 11 bases. The CDR3 totals 15 residues. The CDR3 DNA follows: TGTGCCAGCAGCGTAGCGCAACAGCTAAACTATGGCTACACCTTC. It specifies CASSVAQQLNYGYTF.

This clonotype was detected only a few times. Here the CDR3 DNA reads TGTGCCAGCACCGAGGGGGGGGTGGGCACAGATACGCAGTATTTT. Protein: CASTEGGVGTDTQYF. The V call is TRBV9, the J call TRBJ2-3, with D possibly TRBD2 on 7 matching bases. The ends were cut back, 6 bases at V and 1 base at J, with 15 bases in the middle. This CDR3 is built from 15 residues. The germline CDR1 and CDR2 sequences are SGDLS and YYNGEE.

There are a few counts of this clonotype. The chain is built from TRBV29-1 and TRBJ1-1, with D tentatively TRBD1 (5 bases). The CDR3 sequence is 14 residues long. Germline assignment: CDR1 SQVTM and CDR2 ANQGSEA. The V end lost 3 bases, the J end lost 8 bases, and 19 bases lay between the germline ends. The CDR3, as DNA: TGCAGCGTTGATGCGGCCAGGGCTGGAGGGGAAGCTTTCTTT. This gives the protein CSVDAARAGGEAFF.

This clonotype turned up a few times. The V call is TRBV20-1, the J call TRBJ2-5; no definite D call. Trimming took off 1 base at V and 5 bases at J, with 14 bases between the two ends. CDR1 and CDR2 from the germline V gene are DFQATT and SNEGSKA (reference sequence). The CDR3 extends over 14 amino acids. CDR3 sequence reads: CSARGFDRQETQYF. CDR3 nucleotide sequence: TGCAGTGCTAGAGGATTCGACCGTCAGGAGACCCAGTACTTC.